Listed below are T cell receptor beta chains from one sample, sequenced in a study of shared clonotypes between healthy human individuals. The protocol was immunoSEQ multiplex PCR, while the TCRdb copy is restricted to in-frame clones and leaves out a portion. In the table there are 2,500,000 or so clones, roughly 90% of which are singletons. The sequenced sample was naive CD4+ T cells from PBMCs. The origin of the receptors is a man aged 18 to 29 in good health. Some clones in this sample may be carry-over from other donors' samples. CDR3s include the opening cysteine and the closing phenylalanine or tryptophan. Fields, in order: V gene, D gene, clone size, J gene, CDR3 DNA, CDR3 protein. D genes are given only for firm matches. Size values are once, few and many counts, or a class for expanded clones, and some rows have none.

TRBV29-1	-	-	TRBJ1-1	TGCAGCGTTGTGGGGGTTTACACTGAAGCTTTCTTT	CSVVGVYTEAFF
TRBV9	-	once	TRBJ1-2	TGTGCCAGCAGCCCCGGGGGTATCTATGGCTACACCTTC	CASSPGGIYGYTF
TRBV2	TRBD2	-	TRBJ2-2	TGTGCCAGCTGTAGCGGGTACACCGGGGAGCTGTTTTTT	CASCSGYTGELFF
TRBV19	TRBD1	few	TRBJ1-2	TGTGCCAGTAGTAGGGGACAGGGGTATGGCTACACCTTC	CASSRGQGYGYTF
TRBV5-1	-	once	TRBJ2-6	TGCGCCAGCAGAGAGGTAGGGGCCAACGTCCTGACTTTC	CASREVGANVLTF
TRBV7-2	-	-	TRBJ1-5	TGTGCCAGCAGCTTAGGTAATCGGGGGAACAATCAGCCCCAGCATTTT	CASSLGNRGNNQPQHF
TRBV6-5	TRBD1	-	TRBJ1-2	TGTGCCAGCAGTTACTCGCGTTTCAGGGGGCGCGGTGGCTACACCTTC	CASSYSRFRGRGGYTF
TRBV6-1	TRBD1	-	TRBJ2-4	TGTGCCAGCAGTGACACGGGGACAGGGGCCCTAGCCAAAAACATTCAGTACTTC	CASSDTGTGALAKNIQYF
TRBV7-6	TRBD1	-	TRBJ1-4	TGTGCCAGCAGCTTGTGGGACAGGGGAGAAAAACTGTTTTTT	CASSLWDRGEKLFF
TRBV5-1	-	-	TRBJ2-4	TGCGCCAGCAGCCATGCGCGTGAACGGGACGAAATAAACATTCAGTACTTC	CASSHARERDEINIQYF